This record looks at one T cell receptor beta chain sequence and its context. Germline trimming cut 1 base from V and 5 bases from J; bases unmatched to any gene: 11. CDR3 length equals 16 residues. In germline, CDR1 is LGHNA, CDR2 YNFKEQ. Method: immunoSEQ multiplex PCR; TCRdb's copy keeps in-frame clones and lacks some. The sample has about 14,000 clones, over 90% seen once. The data were taken from a study of technical replicates of blood from a handful of donors. The rearrangement uses TRBV4-2 and TRBJ2-7; 7 bases line up with TRBD2. The receptor was isolated from a human donor in good health. The sample consisted of PBMCs. CDR3 sequence reads: CASSQVGGLGYHEQYF. CDR3 DNA sequence: TGTGCCAGCAGCCAAGTGGGTGGACTAGGGTACCACGAGCAGTACTTC.